A selection of T cell receptor beta chains follows, all from one sample in a study of T cell changes during pregnancy in multiple sclerosis. Sequencing used immunoSEQ multiplex PCR; TCRdb keeps in-frame clones, though not all of them. The data hold around 70,000 clones, with about 90% observed a single time. The sequencing here drew on peripheral blood, taken in the second trimester of pregnancy. The receptors originated from a female donor with multiple sclerosis, enrolled in a pregnancy study. Each CDR3 is given with its conserved first and last residue. The order of the fields is J gene, V gene, clone size, D gene, CDR3 DNA, CDR3 protein. D genes are given only for firm matches. For some rows the clone size is stated as once, few or many, or as a class when expanded; others skip it.

J: TRBJ1-1; V: TRBV10-3; size: .; D: .; DNA: TGTGCCATCAGTGAGTCGTCGCCAAAGGGGGACACTGAAGCTTTCTTT; CDR3: CAISESSPKGDTEAFF
J: TRBJ1-2; V: TRBV18; size: few; D: TRBD1; DNA: TGTGCCAGCTCAACCGGACAGGGAAACTATGGCTACACCTTC; CDR3: CASSTGQGNYGYTF
J: TRBJ1-1; V: TRBV27; size: once; D: .; DNA: TGTGCCAGCAGTTCGGCACAGGGACGGGGGGGCACTGAAGCTTTCTTT; CDR3: CASSSAQGRGGTEAFF
J: TRBJ2-7; V: TRBV10-3; size: .; D: TRBD2; DNA: TGTGCCATCAGTCAAGGGCTAGCGGATTCTAACGAGCAGTACTTC; CDR3: CAISQGLADSNEQYF
J: TRBJ1-1; V: TRBV7-3; size: .; D: .; DNA: TGTGCCAGCAGCTTAATAGGGGGGGCTGAAGCTTTCTTT; CDR3: CASSLIGGAEAFF
J: TRBJ2-6; V: TRBV7-3; size: .; D: .; DNA: TGTGCCAGCAGCCCAGTCCACTCTGGGGCCAACGTCCTGACTTTC; CDR3: CASSPVHSGANVLTF
J: TRBJ2-6; V: TRBV5-1; size: .; D: TRBD1; DNA: TGCGCCAGCAGCTTGTTGGGACAGGGCTCTGGGGCCAACGTCCTGACTTTC; CDR3: CASSLLGQGSGANVLTF
J: TRBJ2-2; V: TRBV18; size: .; D: .; DNA: TGTGCCAGCTCACCGGGAGGCGCGAACACCGGGGAGCTGTTTTTT; CDR3: CASSPGGANTGELFF
J: TRBJ2-3; V: TRBV10-2; size: .; D: .; DNA: TGCGCCAGCAGTGATGCGGGGGCCCGCACAGATACGCAGTATTTT; CDR3: CASSDAGARTDTQYF
J: TRBJ1-5; V: TRBV4-2; size: .; D: .; DNA: TGTGCCAGCAGCTCGGGAGAAAATCAGCCCCAGCATTTT; CDR3: CASSSGENQPQHF
J: TRBJ1-3; V: TRBV19; size: .; D: TRBD1; DNA: TGTGCCAGTAGTAATCTATACCCTGGACAGGGATTATCATTTTCTGGAAACACCATATATTTT; CDR3: CASSNLYPGQGLSFSGNTIYF
J: TRBJ2-7; V: TRBV13; size: .; D: .; DNA: TGTGCCAGCACCATGGGCAATTCCTACGAGCAGTACTTC; CDR3: CASTMGNSYEQYF
J: TRBJ2-7; V: TRBV2; size: .; D: TRBD1; DNA: TGTGTCTCCTTCCCGGGACAGGGTTTGTACGAGCAGTACTTC; CDR3: CVSFPGQGLYEQYF
J: TRBJ1-1; V: TRBV6-1; size: .; D: .; DNA: TGTGCCAGCAACTCCCCAAGGAACACTGAAGCTTTCTTT; CDR3: CASNSPRNTEAFF
J: TRBJ1-1; V: TRBV11-1; size: .; D: .; DNA: TGTGCCAGCAGCTTTATGACAGCCGTAACTGAAGCTTTCTTT; CDR3: CASSFMTAVTEAFF
J: TRBJ1-3; V: TRBV6-5; size: .; D: .; DNA: TGTGCCAGCAGCAATATGGGCAACACCATATATTTT; CDR3: CASSNMGNTIYF
J: TRBJ1-1; V: TRBV5-1; size: .; D: .; DNA: TGCGCCAGCCAGAGGGGGTGGGGCGCGGTGAACACTGAAGCTTTCTTT; CDR3: CASQRGWGAVNTEAFF
J: TRBJ2-1; V: TRBV5-4; size: .; D: .; DNA: TGTGCCAGCAGCTCAGTAGGGGGTGAGCAGTTCTTC; CDR3: CASSSVGGEQFF
J: TRBJ2-7; V: TRBV10-3; size: .; D: TRBD1; DNA: TGTGCCATCAGGATACAGGGGGCCGAGCAGTACTTC; CDR3: CAIRIQGAEQYF
J: TRBJ1-2; V: TRBV6-5; size: .; D: .; DNA: TGTGCCAGCAGTTACGGAGCAGGGTATGGCTACACCTTC; CDR3: CASSYGAGYGYTF
J: TRBJ2-7; V: TRBV11-1; size: .; D: .; DNA: TGTGCCAGCAGCGCGGCTGTCTCTACGGAGCAGTACTTC; CDR3: CASSAAVSTEQYF
J: TRBJ2-7; V: TRBV7-2; size: once; D: TRBD1; DNA: TGTGCCAGCAGCTTAGCACAGGGGCAGAAGATCTACGAGCAGTACTTC; CDR3: CASSLAQGQKIYEQYF
J: TRBJ2-7; V: TRBV27; size: .; D: .; DNA: TGTGCCAGCACGTCTTGGGGCAGCAAGAGCTCCTACGAGCAGTACTTC; CDR3: CASTSWGSKSSYEQYF
J: TRBJ2-2; V: TRBV11-2; size: .; D: TRBD1; DNA: TGTGCCAGCAGCCCCGGGACAGGGGGTACAGACGGGGAGCTGTTTTTT; CDR3: CASSPGTGGTDGELFF
J: TRBJ1-2; V: TRBV5-4; size: .; D: .; DNA: TGTGCCAGCAGCTTGGACAGCCTCTATGGCTACACCTTC; CDR3: CASSLDSLYGYTF
J: TRBJ2-2; V: TRBV2; size: .; D: .; DNA: TGTGCCAGCAGCGGGGTATCGAACACCGGGGAGCTGTTTTTT; CDR3: CASSGVSNTGELFF